One sample yielded the 27 T cell receptor beta chains listed below, sequenced in a study of T cells in Graves' hyperthyroidism and ophthalmopathy. TCR beta CDR3 region amplification was performed from RNA transcripts. The HTBI primer set drove a first-round RT-PCR of the TCR CDR3. TCRdb reprocessed the multiplex PCR reads via MiXCR and lists one record per CDR3 protein. Of about 55,000 distinct CDR3 sequences detected, roughly 50% appear once; the ten largest clones hold 2.5% to 3.5%. Sequenced input: blood. These receptors came from a woman aged 55-75 years with Graves' ophthalmopathy.

This clonotype has a count of ten or more. The J gene is TRBJ2-3, the V gene TRBV4-1; 7 bases are a match to TRBD1. This CDR3 has 15 amino acids. Trimming removed 4 bases from V and 5 bases from J; junction bases left unmatched: 9. Germline V gene data show CDR1 as MGHRA and CDR2 as YSYEKL. CDR3 sequence (DNA): TGCGCCAGCAGCCGAGGACAGGCCCCGGGAGATACGCAGTATTTT. Translation gives CASSRGQAPGDTQYF.

This clonotype was observed at least ten times. The V call is TRBV19, the J call TRBJ2-6; D not resolved. V lost 7 bases, J lost 0 bases, and 13 bases lay in between. Germline V gene lookup returns CDR1 LNHDA and CDR2 SQIVND (reference sequence). CDR3 length: 16 amino acids. For the CDR3, the DNA is TGTGCCAGTAATTGGCAGATCAGCTCTGGGGCCAACGTCCTGACTTTC. Amino acids: CASNWQISSGANVLTF.

Concerning this clonotype itself: At one end, the junction sequence differs from germline, possibly due to a read error. This rearrangement joins TRBV2 to TRBJ1-5; a weak D match, TRBD1 (5 bases). Germline V gives CDR1 SNHLY, CDR2 FYNNEI. The CDR3 loop spans 12 amino acids. CDR3 in DNA: TGTGCCAGCGGTGAATGGGGGGGGGAACCGCATTTT. It codes for CASGEWGGEPHF. Full variable domain (missing parts from reference TRBV2 and TRBJ1-5): EPEVTQTPSHQVTQMGQEVILRCVPISNHLYFYWYRQILGQKVEFLVSFYNNEISEKSEIFDDQFSVERPDGSNFTLKIRSTKLEDSAMYFCASGEWGGEPHFGDGTRLSIL.

This clonotype was recorded at least ten times. The chain is built from TRBV20-1 and TRBJ2-7, with 7 bases matching TRBD1. In germline, CDR1 is DFQATT, CDR2 SNEGSKA (reference sequence). The CDR3 sequence is 14 residues long. Losses at the gene ends were 6 bases for V and 2 bases for J; bases not matched to a gene: 10. CDR3 amino acids: CSAVPGGVPYEQYF. In nucleotides, the CDR3 is TGCAGTGCCGTTCCAGGGGGAGTCCCCTACGAGCAGTACTTC.

This clonotype appeared many times. One junction end does not reproduce the germline sequence, and a read error may be involved. This chain joins TRBV5-4 and TRBJ1-1, with 11 positions matching TRBD1. CDR3 length equals 18 residues. Germline V gene sequence: CDR1 SGHNT, CDR2 YYREEE (reference sequence). The CDR3 bases are TGTGCCGGCAGCCTAGGACAGGGGGCGCGCGTATGGGACACTGAAGCTTTCTTT. As protein: CAGSLGQGARVWDTEAFF.

This clonotype is labeled medium-sized (0.01 to 0.1%). This chain connects TRBV10-3 to TRBJ1-2; TRBD1 matches 8 bases. V lost 3 bases and J lost 6; bases outside the gene matches: 6. CDR1 and CDR2 (germline): ENHRY, SYGVKD. The CDR3 contains 14 residues. CDR3 DNA: TGTGCCATCAGTGAAGGCAGGGGGCGGGATGGCTACACCTTC. This gives the protein CAISEGRGRDGYTF.

This clonotype was observed at least ten times. This chain links TRBV7-3 with TRBJ1-1; the match to TRBD1 covers 10 bases. Trimming cost V 1 base and J 7 bases; bases outside gene matches: 3. Germline-derived CDR1 and CDR2 are SGHTA and FQGTGA. The length of the CDR3 is 14 residues. CDR3 DNA sequence: TGTGCCAGCAGCTTAAGGGGGACAGGGGATGAAGCTTTCTTT. This encodes CASSLRGTGDEAFF.

The J gene is TRBJ1-1, the V gene TRBV12-3 or TRBV12-4; D is uncertain. V lost 1 base and J 3 bases, leaving 3 bases between the germline ends. The CDR3 sequence is 12 residues long. CDR3: CASSLGDTEAFF. The CDR3 DNA is TGTGCCAGCAGTTTAGGGGACACTGAAGCTTTCTTT.

V usage is TRBV5-1 and J usage is TRBJ1-1, with D possibly TRBD1 on 6 matching bases. Germline V lookup: CDR1 SGHRS, CDR2 YFSETQ. V lost 0 bases, J lost 0 bases, and 9 bases lay in between. This CDR3 contains 15 residues. This chain's CDR3 is CASSLEPGVNTEAFF. Written as DNA, the CDR3 is TGCGCCAGCAGCTTGGAGCCAGGGGTGAACACTGAAGCTTTCTTT.

The genes are TRBV20-1 and TRBJ2-1; 9 nucleotides line up with TRBD2. The germline V gene has CDR1 DFQATT and CDR2 SNEGSKA (reference sequence). This CDR3 comprises 15 residues. The J segment lost 7 bases and the V segment lost 6 bases, leaving 13 bases of the junction unmatched. CDR3 loop: CSAVRLAEGWNEQFF. CDR3 nucleotides: TGCAGTGCAGTCCGACTAGCGGAGGGGTGGAATGAGCAGTTCTTC.

There are many counts of this clonotype. V is TRBV4-3 and J is TRBJ2-1, with D possibly matching TRBD2 (5 bases). V was cut by 2 bases and J by 5 bases, with 13 bases left in between. Germline V lookup: CDR1 LGHNA, CDR2 YSLEER. This CDR3 region has 15 residues. CDR3 in amino acids: CASSQRGGWNNEQFF. The DNA of the CDR3 is TGCGCCAGCAGCCAAAGAGGCGGGTGGAACAATGAGCAGTTCTTC.

This clonotype was recorded at least ten times. The J gene is TRBJ2-3, the V gene TRBV6-5; D is unclear. The CDR3 is made up of 11 amino acids. V gave up 6 bases and J gave up 2 bases, with 3 bases separating them. From germline, CDR1 is MNHEY and CDR2 SVGAGI. The CDR3 reads CASRDTDTQYF. In DNA form, the CDR3 reads TGTGCCAGCAGGGACACAGATACGCAGTATTTT.

CDR3 nucleotides: TGCAGTGCTAGAAGGACAGGGTACGAGCAGTACTTC. Translated, it gives CSARRTGYEQYF. This sequence joins TRBV20-1 and TRBJ2-7; 8 bases align to TRBD1. The CDR3 contains 12 residues. Germline V lookup: CDR1 DFQATT, CDR2 SNEGSKA (reference sequence). With 2 bases clipped from V and 4 bases from J, the junction kept 1 base outside the gene matches.

This clonotype was detected ten times or more. The rearrangement links TRBV7-9 to TRBJ2-1, with TRBD2 identical over 13 bases. Germline V gene data show CDR1 as SEHNR and CDR2 as FQNEAQ (reference sequence). V shed 5 bases and J 9 bases; nucleotides not matched to a gene: 7. This CDR3 spans 15 amino acids. CDR3 coding DNA: TGTGCCAGCAGCCCGAGGACTAGCGGGAGTGGTGAGCAGTTCTTC. Its protein product is CASSPRTSGSGEQFF.

This clonotype showed up many times. V gene TRBV19 combines with J gene TRBJ2-7; 8 bases agree with TRBD1. The CDR3 covers 14 residues. CDR1 LNHDA and CDR2 SQIVND come from the germline V gene (reference sequence). J gave up 0 bases and V 4 bases, and 2 bases lay outside the gene matches. The DNA for the CDR3 is TGTGCCAGTAGTAGGACAGGGACCTCCTACGAGCAGTACTTC. Its protein product is CASSRTGTSYEQYF.

This chain links TRBV9 with TRBJ2-1; 7 bases fit TRBD2. This CDR3 contains 16 residues. In germline, CDR1 is SGDLS, CDR2 YYNGEE. The CDR3 protein is CGSSPEAGSSYNEQFF. CDR3 DNA: TGTGGCAGTAGCCCCGAAGCGGGAAGCTCCTACAATGAGCAGTTCTTC.

This clonotype was picked up many times. V is TRBV2 and J is TRBJ2-5; 8 bases agree with TRBD2. V lost 7 bases and J lost 5; bases outside the gene matches: 12. Germline V gene sequence: CDR1 SNHLY, CDR2 FYNNEI. CDR3 length: 15 amino acids. CDR3 sequence: CASTRRGLDGETQYF. DNA for the CDR3: TGTGCCAGCACCAGAAGGGGACTAGACGGGGAGACCCAGTACTTC.

This CDR3 is CSARSGGGELFF. The DNA of the CDR3 is TGCAGTGCTAGGAGCGGCGGCGGGGAGCTGTTTTTT. The gene calls are TRBV20-1 and TRBJ2-2, with D tentatively TRBD2 (5 bases). The V gene lost 3 bases and the J gene lost 7 bases, with 9 bases spanning the gap. This CDR3 spans 12 amino acids. Germline values: CDR1 DFQATT, CDR2 SNEGSKA (reference sequence).

CDR3 residues: CSVGTGVSTDTQFF. CDR3 coding DNA: TGCAGCGTTGGTACGGGAGTAAGCACAGATACGCAGTTCTTC. V usage is TRBV29-1 and J usage is TRBJ2-1; D is perhaps TRBD2 (6 bases). Germline V gene sequence: CDR1 SQVTM, CDR2 ANQGSEA. The CDR3 has 14 amino acids. Trimming pared 4 bases from V and 12 bases from J, leaving 22 bases between.

V is TRBV15 and J is TRBJ1-5; 10 nucleotides agree with TRBD1. CDR1 is LNHNV and CDR2 is YYDKDF in the germline V gene (reference sequence). The CDR3 spans 19 residues. V trimming: 4 bases; J trimming: 0 bases; junction bases outside the gene matches: 12. This CDR3 reads CATSKETGTGANSNQPQHF. CDR3 DNA sequence: TGTGCCACCAGCAAAGAAACCGGGACAGGGGCCAATAGCAATCAGCCCCAGCATTTT. The full variable domain, with the rest looked up from reference TRBV15 and TRBJ1-5, is DAMVIQNPRYQVTQFGKPVTLSCSQTLNHNVMYWYQQKSSQAPKLLFHYYDKDFNNEADTPDNFQSRRPNTSFCFLDIRSPGLGDTAMYLCATSKETGTGANSNQPQHFGDGTRLSIL.

Note on this clonotype: Since the CDR3 does not end with the conserved phenylalanine or tryptophan, this likely comes from a read error. The DNA is omitted, as the CDR3 cannot be located on it reliably, and the CDR3 follows TCRdb's listing. The J gene is TRBJ2-5, the V gene TRBV20-1; the table calls TRBD1, which could not be checked here. The CDR3 contains 14 residues when both ends are counted. Germline-derived CDR1 and CDR2 are DFQATT and SNEGSKA (reference sequence). The CDR3: CSARETGYQETQCL.

Turning to this clonotype: One junction end disagrees with the germline gene, perhaps due to a read error. The chain has TRBV7-2 and TRBJ2-6, with 7 bases lining up with TRBD1. The CDR3 is 20 amino acids. CDR1 is SGHTA, CDR2 FQGNSA, per germline. CDR3 in amino acids: CASGLRDRSLSFSGANVLAF. CDR3 nucleotides: TGTGCCAGCGGCCTTCGGGACAGATCTCTGTCGTTCTCTGGGGCCAACGTCCTGGCTTTC.

This clonotype is classed as medium-sized. The V call is TRBV29-1, the J call TRBJ1-2; D remains ambiguous. CDR1 and CDR2 from the germline V gene are SQVTM and ANQGSEA. The V end was cut by 3 bases, the J end by 6 bases, with 14 bases between. The CDR3 extends over 13 amino acids. Here the CDR3 DNA reads TGCAGCGTTGATAGAGAGGGCGGGGATGGCTACACCTTC. It is translated as CSVDREGGDGYTF.

Many counts were recorded for this clonotype. J is TRBJ2-1 and V is TRBV20-1; D gene unclear. The CDR3 sequence is 10 residues long. Trimming took off 4 bases at V and 7 bases at J, with 5 bases between the two ends. Per germline, CDR1 DFQATT and CDR2 SNEGSKA (reference sequence). CDR3 DNA: TGCAGTGCTAACGTAAATGAGCAGTTCTTC. Amino acid sequence: CSANVNEQFF.

The chain has TRBV6-6 and TRBJ1-4; D is ambiguous. Germline V lookup: CDR1 MNHNY, CDR2 SVGAGI (reference sequence). The CDR3 is made up of 12 amino acids. V gave up 0 bases and J gave up 8 bases, with 4 bases separating them. CDR3 nucleotide sequence: TGTGCCAGCAGTTACTCGGGGGAAAAACTGTTTTTT. Amino acids: CASSYSGEKLFF.

This chain joins TRBV10-2 and TRBJ1-2; the D gene is possibly TRBD1 (6 bases). Per the germline V gene, CDR1 is WSHSY and CDR2 is SAAADI. The CDR3 extends over 12 amino acids. The V and J ends lost 6 bases and 5 bases respectively, with 10 bases between them. This CDR3 reads CASRADSYGYTF. DNA for the CDR3: TGCGCCAGCAGAGCGGACAGTTATGGCTACACCTTC.

This rearrangement joins TRBV2 to TRBJ2-1; 10 nucleotides agree with TRBD1. The CDR3 extends over 15 amino acids. Germline lookup yields CDR1 SNHLY and CDR2 FYNNEI. Trimming removed 6 bases from V and 7 bases from J; junction bases left unmatched: 9. CDR3 coding DNA: TGTGCCAGCAGGGGGGACAGGGGATTAACTAATGAGCAGTTCTTC. It is translated as CASRGDRGLTNEQFF.